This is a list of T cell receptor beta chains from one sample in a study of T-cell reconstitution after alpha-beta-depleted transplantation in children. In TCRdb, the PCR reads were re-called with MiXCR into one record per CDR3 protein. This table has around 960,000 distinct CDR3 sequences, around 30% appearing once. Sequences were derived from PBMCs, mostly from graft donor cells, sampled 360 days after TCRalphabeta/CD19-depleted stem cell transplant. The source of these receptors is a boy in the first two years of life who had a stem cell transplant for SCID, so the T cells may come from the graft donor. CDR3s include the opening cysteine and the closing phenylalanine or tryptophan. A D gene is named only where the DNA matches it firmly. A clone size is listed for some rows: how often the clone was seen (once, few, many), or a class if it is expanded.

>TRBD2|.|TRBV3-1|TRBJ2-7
TGTGCCAGCAGCCCCGGCGGTAGCGGGGCCGAGCAGTACTTC
CASSPGGSGAEQYF
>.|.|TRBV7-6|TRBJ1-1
TGTGCCAGCAGCTTATCACAGCTGGGCACTGAAGCTTTCTTT
CASSLSQLGTEAFF
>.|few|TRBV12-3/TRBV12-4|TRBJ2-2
TGTGCCAGCAGTCTGCCTGGACAGACCACCGGGGAGCTGTTTTTT
CASSLPGQTTGELFF
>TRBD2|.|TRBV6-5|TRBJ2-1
TGTGCCAGCAGTTACGGGCTAGCGGGGGGGCCAGCCCCTCGGGAGTTCTTC
CASSYGLAGGPAPREFF
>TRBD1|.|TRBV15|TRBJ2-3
TGTGCCACCAGCCCGAGTCGACAGGGGGTGAAAGATACGCAGTATTTT
CATSPSRQGVKDTQYF
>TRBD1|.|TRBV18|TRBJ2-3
TGTGCCAGCTCACCATACCGGGACAGGGGTGCAGATACGCAGTATTTT
CASSPYRDRGADTQYF
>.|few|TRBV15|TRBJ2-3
TGTGCCACCAGCAGAGATCGGGGGATGGGGCAGTATTTT
CATSRDRGMGQYF
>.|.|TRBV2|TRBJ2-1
TGTACCAGCTGTTTCGCGCAGTTGGGCTCCTACAATGAGCAGTTCTTC
CTSCFAQLGSYNEQFF
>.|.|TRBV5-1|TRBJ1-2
TGCGCCAGCAGCTTCATCGGAGGGCCGGATGGCTACACCTTC
CASSFIGGPDGYTF
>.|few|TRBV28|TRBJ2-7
TGTGCCAGCAGTTTAGAATTCGGGGGATTTGGGCAGCAGTACTTC
CASSLEFGGFGQQYF
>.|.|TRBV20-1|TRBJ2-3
TGCAGTGCTAGAGCCCCGACAGATAGCACAGATACGCAGTATTTT
CSARAPTDSTDTQYF
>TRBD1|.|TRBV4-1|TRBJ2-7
TGCGCCAGCAGCCAAGCGGGGACAGGGGACTACGAGCAGTACTTC
CASSQAGTGDYEQYF
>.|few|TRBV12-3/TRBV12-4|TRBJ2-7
TGTGCCAGCAGCCCCGACCACTACGAGCAGTACTTC
CASSPDHYEQYF
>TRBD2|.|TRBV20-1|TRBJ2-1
TGCAGTGCTAGAGATGGAGCGGGAAGAAGAAATGAGCAGTTCTTC
CSARDGAGRRNEQFF
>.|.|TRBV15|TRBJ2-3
TGTGCCACCAGCAGGGGACATTCCACAGATACGCAGTATTTT
CATSRGHSTDTQYF
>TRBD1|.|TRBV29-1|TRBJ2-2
TGCAGCGCCGGGGAGGCAGGGGGCGATGGCGGGGAGCTGTTTTTT
CSAGEAGGDGGELFF
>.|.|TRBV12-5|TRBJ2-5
TGTGCTAGTGGTTTAGATGTCGAGACCCAGTACTTC
CASGLDVETQYF
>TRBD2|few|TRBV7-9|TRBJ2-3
TGTGCCAGCAGCAAGACTAGCGGGGTCACAGATACGCAGTATTTT
CASSKTSGVTDTQYF
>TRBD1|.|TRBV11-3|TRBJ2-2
TGTGCCAGCAGCTTGTATGACAGGGGGGGCACCGGGGAGCTGTTTTTT
CASSLYDRGGTGELFF
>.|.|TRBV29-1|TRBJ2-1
TGCAGCGTAGTACGTATCAATGAGCAGTTCTTC
CSVVRINEQFF
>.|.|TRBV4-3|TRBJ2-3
TGCGCCAGCAGCCAAGAAAAAAGGTTCACAGATACGCAGTATTTT
CASSQEKRFTDTQYF
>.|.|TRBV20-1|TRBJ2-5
TGCAGTGCTAGTTCCGGTTGGCAAGAGACCCAGTACTTC
CSASSGWQETQYF
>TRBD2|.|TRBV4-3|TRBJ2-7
TGCGCCAGCAGCCAAGATCTTTATAACGGGGGGAAGCAGTACTTC
CASSQDLYNGGKQYF
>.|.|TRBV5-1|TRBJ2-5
TGCGCCAGCAGCCCCCCCCAGGAGGGATTGGGAGAGACCCAGTACTTC
CASSPPQEGLGETQYF
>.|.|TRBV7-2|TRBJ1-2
TGTGCCAGCAGCTTAGTCAGGCAGGGATCTGGGGGCTACACCTTC
CASSLVRQGSGGYTF
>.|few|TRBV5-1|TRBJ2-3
TGCGCCAGCAGCTTGGGGGGTGGGGGGCCCGATCGACATACGCAGTATTTT
CASSLGGGGPDRHTQYF
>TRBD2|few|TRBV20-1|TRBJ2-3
TGCAGTGCTGAAGGACTAGCCGGAACACTCAACCGTGGTACGCAGTATTTT
CSAEGLAGTLNRGTQYF
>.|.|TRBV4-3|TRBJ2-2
TGCGCCAGCAGCCACCGTCACGGGGAGCTGTTTTTT
CASSHRHGELFF
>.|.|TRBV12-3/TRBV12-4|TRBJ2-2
TGTGCCAGCAGGAGAATAGCTAGGGGCACCGGGGAGCTGTTTTTT
CASRRIARGTGELFF
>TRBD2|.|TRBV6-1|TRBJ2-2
TGTGCCAGCAGAGATAGCGGGGGGGCCGGCGCCGGGGAGCTGTTTTTT
CASRDSGGAGAGELFF
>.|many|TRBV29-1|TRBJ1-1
TGCAGCGTGAGACAGCACTACACTGAAGCTTTCTTT
CSVRQHYTEAFF
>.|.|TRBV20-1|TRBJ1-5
TGCAGTGCTAGAGATCACAGGGCCGGGGGCAATCAGCCCCAGCATTTT
CSARDHRAGGNQPQHF
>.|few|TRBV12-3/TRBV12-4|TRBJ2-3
TGTGCCAGCAGTGGCCCCCGGTCCGGCACAGATACGCAGTATTTT
CASSGPRSGTDTQYF
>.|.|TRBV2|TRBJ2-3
TGTGCCGCCTCACAGGGTCCGAGGAATACGCAGTATTTT
CAASQGPRNTQYF
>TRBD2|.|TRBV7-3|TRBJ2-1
TGTGCCAGCAGCCTAATAGCGGGGGGGCGAAATGAGCAGTTCTTC
CASSLIAGGRNEQFF
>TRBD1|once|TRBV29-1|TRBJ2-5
TGCAGCGTTGTTTCGGCTCACAGGGGAAAGACCCAGTACTTC
CSVVSAHRGKTQYF
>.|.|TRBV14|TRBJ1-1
TGTGCCAGCAGCCAAGAATCTCAGGGCGCTGAAGCTTTCTTT
CASSQESQGAEAFF
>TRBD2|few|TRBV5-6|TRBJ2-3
TGTGCCAGCAGCGGGGGACTAGCGGGCACAATCACAGATACGCAGTATTTT
CASSGGLAGTITDTQYF
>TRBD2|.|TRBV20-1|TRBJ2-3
TGCAGTGCTAGAGATCTTGAGCGGGGGGCAGATACGCAGTATTTT
CSARDLERGADTQYF
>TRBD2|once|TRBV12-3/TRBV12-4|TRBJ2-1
TGTGCCAGCAGTGTCACTAGCGGGGGGGTCTCCTACAATGAGCAGTTCTTC
CASSVTSGGVSYNEQFF
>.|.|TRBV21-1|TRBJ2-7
TGTGCCAGCAGCAAAGAAACAGGTCTGGGGCCCTACGAGCAGTACTTC
CASSKETGLGPYEQYF
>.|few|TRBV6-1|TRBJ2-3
TGTGCCAGCAGTGATACCCGGCTTAGCACAGATACGCAGTATTTT
CASSDTRLSTDTQYF
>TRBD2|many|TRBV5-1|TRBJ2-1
TGCGCCAGCAGCTTGACTAGCGGGGTGTTAAATGAGCAGTTCTTC
CASSLTSGVLNEQFF
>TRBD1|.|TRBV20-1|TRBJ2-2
TGCAGTGCTCTCGGGACAGTTGACTCCACCGGGGAGCTGTTTTTT
CSALGTVDSTGELFF
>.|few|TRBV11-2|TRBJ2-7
TGTGCCAGCAGCTTACCAACAGATTACGAGCAGTACTTC
CASSLPTDYEQYF
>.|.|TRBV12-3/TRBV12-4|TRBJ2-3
TGTGCCAGCAGTCGCAGCAGCAGGGGGGCGATCACAGATACGCAGTATTTT
CASSRSSRGAITDTQYF
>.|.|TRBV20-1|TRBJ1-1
TGCAGTGCTAGAGGGTGGGGGCTGAACACTGAAGCTTTCTTT
CSARGWGLNTEAFF
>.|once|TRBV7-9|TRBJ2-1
TGTGCCAGCTGTTGGGGGTCGGGATCCAATGAGGAGCAGTTCTTC
CASCWGSGSNEEQFF
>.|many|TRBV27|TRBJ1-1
TGTGCCAGCAGTTTATCAGGGCACACTGAAGCTTTCTTT
CASSLSGHTEAFF
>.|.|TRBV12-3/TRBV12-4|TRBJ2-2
TGTGCCAGCAGTTTAGGCAGGGGGGACACCGGGGAGCTGTTTTTT
CASSLGRGDTGELFF
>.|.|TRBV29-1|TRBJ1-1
TGCAGCGCCGCCCTCCAGCTAGAGAACACTGAAGCTTTCTTT
CSAALQLENTEAFF
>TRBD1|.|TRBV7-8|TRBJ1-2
TGTGCCAGCAGCTTCGACAGGGGAGTACCATATGGCTACACCTTC
CASSFDRGVPYGYTF
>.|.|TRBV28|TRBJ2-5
TGTGCCAGCAGTTTAGGGGGACACCCCGAACAGACCCAGTACTTC
CASSLGGHPEQTQYF
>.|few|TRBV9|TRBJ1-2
TGTGCCAGCAGCGTAGATCCGAGTTATGGCTACACCTTC
CASSVDPSYGYTF